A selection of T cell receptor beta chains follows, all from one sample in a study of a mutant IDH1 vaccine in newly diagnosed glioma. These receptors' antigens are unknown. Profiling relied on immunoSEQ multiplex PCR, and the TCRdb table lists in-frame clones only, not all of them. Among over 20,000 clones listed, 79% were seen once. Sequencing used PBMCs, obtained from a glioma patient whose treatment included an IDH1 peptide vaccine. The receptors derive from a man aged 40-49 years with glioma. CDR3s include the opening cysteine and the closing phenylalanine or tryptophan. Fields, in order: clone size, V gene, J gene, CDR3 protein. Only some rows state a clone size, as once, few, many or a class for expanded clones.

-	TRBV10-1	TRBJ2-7	CASIFPSDIRHEQYF
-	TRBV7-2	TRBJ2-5	CASSLRGRETQYF
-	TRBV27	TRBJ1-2	CASKRGEVDGYTF
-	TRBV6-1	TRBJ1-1	CASSESSTDTEAFF
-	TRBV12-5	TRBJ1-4	CASGTGTGGEKLFF
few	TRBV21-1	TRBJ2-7	CASSKAVWDQSSYEQYF
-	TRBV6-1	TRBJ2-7	CASSEVASWLLREQYF
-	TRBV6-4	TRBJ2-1	CASSEIAGAYNEQFF
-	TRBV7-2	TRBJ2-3	CASSPSRGYTDTQYF
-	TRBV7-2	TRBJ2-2	CASSLVPGTFSTGELFF
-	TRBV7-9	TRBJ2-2	CASGRTGELFF
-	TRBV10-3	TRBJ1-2	CAISDYRAYYGYTF
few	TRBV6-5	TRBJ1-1	CASSYTRDTSNTEAFF
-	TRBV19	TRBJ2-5	CASSITGAAETQYF
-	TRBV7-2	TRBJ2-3	CASSPDVATDTQYF
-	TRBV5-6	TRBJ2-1	CASSLGTINEQFF